The 10 T cell receptor beta chains listed next were all sequenced from one sample in a study of cytomegalovirus exposure and HLA in healthy donors (TCRdb year 2017). Library method: the immunoSEQ multiplex PCR assay. The multiplex PCR relied on a mix of 60 forward primers for TCR Vbeta segments and 13 reverse primers for TCR Jbeta segments. As stored in TCRdb, this immuneACCESS dataset retains in-frame rearrangements with V and J assigned. A fraction of the clones does not appear; measured against another copy, unresolved V genes explain less than half of the discrepancy, and the remainder lacks a known reason. The sample table contains about 150,000 clones; only one count was recorded for about 83% of them. Around 13% of the sample comes from the top ten. Sequences were obtained from PBMCs. The receptors derive from a man aged 40-50 years in good health and CMV-seropositive.

This chain joins TRBV2 and TRBJ2-7; 12 bases are a match to TRBD2. CDR1 and CDR2 (germline): SNHLY, FYNNEI. V gave up 2 bases and J gave up 2 bases; unmatched junction bases: 10. The CDR3 totals 18 residues. CDR3 protein: CASSEPSSGRAGAYEQYF. For the CDR3, the DNA is TGTGCCAGCAGTGAACCGTCTAGCGGGAGGGCCGGGGCCTACGAGCAGTACTTC.

The rearrangement joins TRBV9 to TRBJ1-4, with D uncertain. This CDR3 region has 15 residues. Trimming stripped 2 bases from V and 1 base from J, with 9 bases between. Per the germline V gene, CDR1 is SGDLS and CDR2 is YYNGEE. The CDR3 spells CASSVSGKTNEKLFF. The CDR3 nucleotides read TGTGCCAGCAGCGTTTCGGGGAAAACTAATGAAAAACTGTTTTTT.

V and J are TRBV6-1 and TRBJ2-1, with TRBD2 identical over 9 bases. Germline V gives CDR1 MNHNS, CDR2 SASEGT. J was trimmed by 6 bases and V by 4 bases; bases with no gene match: 4. This CDR3 has 14 residues. The CDR3 nucleotides are TGTGCCAGCAGTGTTAGCGGGAGTACCAATGAGCAGTTCTTC. It yields the protein CASSVSGSTNEQFF.

The gene calls are TRBV7-6 and TRBJ1-5, with D unclear. This CDR3 is 13 amino acids long. V lost 3 bases, J lost 7 bases, and 10 bases lay in between. In germline, CDR1 is SGHVS, CDR2 FNYEAQ. The CDR3 is CASSFGGGQPQHF. CDR3 bases: TGTGCCAGCAGCTTCGGAGGAGGGCAGCCCCAGCATTTT. The whole variable domain, remainder taken from reference TRBV7-6 and TRBJ1-5, is GAGVSQSPRYKVTKRGQDVALRCDPISGHVSLYWYRQALGQGPEFLTYFNYEAQQDKSGLPNDRFSAERPEGSISTLTIQRTEQRDSAMYRCASSFGGGQPQHFGDGTRLSIL.

The chain joins TRBV25-1 to TRBJ2-5; no clear D. The CDR3 has 12 amino acids. The germline gives CDR1 MGHDK, CDR2 SYGVNS. Trimming took off 2 bases at V and 5 bases at J, with 6 bases between the two ends. CDR3 DNA sequence: TGTGCCAGCAGTGAAGGGCTGGAGACCCAGTACTTC. It specifies CASSEGLETQYF.

The chain links TRBV6-5 to TRBJ2-7, with a tentative D call TRBD2 (5 bases). Looked up from germline, CDR1 is MNHEY and CDR2 is SVGAGI. V lost 0 bases to trimming and J lost 0 bases, with 9 bases between them. The length of the CDR3 is 15 residues. The CDR3 region is CASSYSRVLSYEQYF. CDR3 DNA sequence: TGTGCCAGCAGTTACTCGAGGGTTCTCTCCTACGAGCAGTACTTC.

This chain uses TRBV7-2 with TRBJ1-4; D not resolved. Trimming pared 5 bases from V and 0 bases from J, leaving 7 bases between. Germline CDR1 reads SGHTA; CDR2 reads FQGNSA. The CDR3 sequence is 14 residues long. The CDR3 spells CASSPGPTNEKLFF. The CDR3 DNA is TGTGCCAGCAGCCCAGGCCCAACTAATGAAAAACTGTTTTTT.

Note on this clone: Other nucleotide sequences in the sample specify the same CDR3. This chain connects TRBV7-9 to TRBJ2-5; D remains ambiguous. V was pared by 3 bases and J by 4 bases, with 3 bases between. This CDR3 is 11 amino acids long. In germline, CDR1 is SEHNR, CDR2 FQNEAQ (reference sequence). CDR3 region: CASSFSETQYF. In nucleotides, the CDR3 is TGTGCCAGCAGCTTCTCAGAGACCCAGTACTTC.

The J gene is TRBJ2-7, the V gene TRBV7-2; 11 positions agree with TRBD1. The V and J ends lost 4 bases and 2 bases, in that order; junction bases with no gene match: 4. The CDR3 is made up of 15 amino acids. CDR1 is SGHTA, CDR2 FQGNSA, per germline. The CDR3 loop is CASSSGTGGTYEQYF. The CDR3 region has the DNA TGTGCCAGCAGCTCCGGGACAGGGGGAACCTACGAGCAGTACTTC.

The V gene is TRBV6-4, the J gene TRBJ2-3; TRBD2 matches 13 bases. The CDR3 spans 17 residues. Germline V gives CDR1 MRHNA, CDR2 SNTAGT. The V gene end was trimmed by 3 bases and the J gene end by 8 bases; junction bases not matched to a gene: 11. CDR3 loop: CASSEEGWTSGRTTQYF. CDR3 nucleotide sequence: TGTGCCAGCAGTGAAGAAGGTTGGACTAGCGGGAGAACTACGCAGTATTTT.